The present entry profiles one T cell receptor beta chain with its context. This CDR3 contains 15 residues. Germline values: CDR1 SGHRS, CDR2 YFSETQ. After removal of 4 bases from V and 0 bases from J, the junction contained 7 bases not matched to a gene. The sample originates from a study of T cell changes during pregnancy in multiple sclerosis. Produced via immunoSEQ multiplex PCR; TCRdb's table is partial and in-frame only. The table has fewer than 80,000 clones, more than 80% seen once. This TCR was sampled from a female donor in good health, enrolled as a control in a pregnancy study. The specimen comprised peripheral blood, sampled in the first trimester of pregnancy. The rearrangement joins TRBV5-1 to TRBJ2-7; 7 nucleotides line up with TRBD1. The CDR3 sequence: CASSVAGTASYEQYF. As DNA, the CDR3 is TGCGCCAGCAGCGTGGCCGGGACAGCCTCCTACGAGCAGTACTTC. Full variable domain (missing parts from reference TRBV5-1 and TRBJ2-7): KAGVTQTPRYLIKTRGQQVTLSCSPISGHRSVSWYQQTPGQGLQFLFEYFSETQRNKGNFPGRFSGRQFSNSRSEMNVSTLELGDSALYLCASSVAGTASYEQYFGPGTRLTVT.